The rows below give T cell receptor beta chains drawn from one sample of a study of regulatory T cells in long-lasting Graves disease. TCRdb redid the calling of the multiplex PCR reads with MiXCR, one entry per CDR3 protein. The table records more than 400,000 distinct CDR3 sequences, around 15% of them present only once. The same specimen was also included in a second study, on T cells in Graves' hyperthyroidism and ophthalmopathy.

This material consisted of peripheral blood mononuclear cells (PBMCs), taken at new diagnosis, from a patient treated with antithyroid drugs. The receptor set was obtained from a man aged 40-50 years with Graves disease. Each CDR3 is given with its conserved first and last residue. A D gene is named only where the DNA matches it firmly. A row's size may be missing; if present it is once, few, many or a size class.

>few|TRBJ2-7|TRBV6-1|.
CASNSGAEKEQYF
TGTGCCAGCAATTCTGGGGCAGAGAAAGAGCAGTACTTC
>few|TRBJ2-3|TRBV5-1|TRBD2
CASSLSRHGRDTQYF
TGCGCCAGCAGCTTATCCCGACACGGGAGGGATACGCAGTATTTT
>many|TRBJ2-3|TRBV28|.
CASSLPVDTQYF
TGTGCCAGCAGTTTACCGGTAGATACGCAGTATTTT
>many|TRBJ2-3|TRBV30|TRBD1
CAWRTTDRLRDTQYF
TGTGCCTGGAGGACTACGGACAGGCTACGAGATACGCAGTATTTT
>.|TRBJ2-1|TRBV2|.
CASSGDLDNEQFF
TGTGCCAGCAGTGGCGACCTGGACAATGAGCAGTTCTTC
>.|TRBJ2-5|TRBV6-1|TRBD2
CASSGRVSLETQYF
TGTGCCAGCTCTGGGAGGGTATCATTGGAGACCCAGTACTTC
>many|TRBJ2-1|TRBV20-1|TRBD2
CSGEGGSSYNEQFF
TGCAGTGGGGAGGGCGGGAGCTCCTACAATGAGCAGTTCTTC
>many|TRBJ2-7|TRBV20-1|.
CSASRGNSYEQYF
TGCAGTGCTAGTCGGGGCAACTCCTACGAGCAGTACTTC
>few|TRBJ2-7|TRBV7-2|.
CASSLDQGSYLYEQYF
TGTGCCAGCAGCTTAGACCAGGGGTCGTACCTCTACGAGCAGTACTTC
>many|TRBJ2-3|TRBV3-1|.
CASSQVLAVGGDTQYF
TGTGCCAGCAGCCAAGTCTTGGCGGTCGGTGGAGATACGCAGTATTTT
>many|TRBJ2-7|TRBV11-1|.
CASSYPGPEQYF
TGTGCCAGCAGCTACCCTGGGCCCGAGCAGTACTTC
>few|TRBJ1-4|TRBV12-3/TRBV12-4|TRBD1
CASSFVSQGNRDEKLFF
TGTGCCAGCAGTTTCGTATCACAGGGGAATCGCGATGAAAAACTGTTTTTT
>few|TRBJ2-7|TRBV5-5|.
CASTGGLRSYEQYF
TGTGCCAGTACTGGAGGACTGCGCTCCTACGAGCAGTACTTC
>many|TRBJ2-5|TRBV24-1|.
CATSDPGGGYAETQYF
TGTGCCACCAGTGACCCTGGAGGGGGCTACGCGGAGACCCAGTACTTC
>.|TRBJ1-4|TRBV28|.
CTSSGTPTGLMLGKLFF
TGTACCAGCAGTGGGACCCCGACAGGCCTAATGCTTGGAAAACTGTTTTTT
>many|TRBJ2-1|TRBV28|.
CASSSTRTDLSYNEQFF
TGTGCCAGCAGTTCGACAAGGACGGATCTCTCCTACAATGAGCAGTTCTTC
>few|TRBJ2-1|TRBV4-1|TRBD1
CASSPSGTVYNEQFF
TGCGCCAGCAGCCCCTCGGGGACAGTCTACAATGAGCAGTTCTTC
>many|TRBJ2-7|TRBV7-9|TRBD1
CASSLRGTGIYEQYF
TGTGCCAGCAGCTTAAGGGGGACAGGAATCTACGAGCAGTACTTC
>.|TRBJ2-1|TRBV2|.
CASSVQISSYNEQFF
TGTGCCAGCAGTGTTCAAATTAGCTCCTACAATGAGCAGTTCTTC
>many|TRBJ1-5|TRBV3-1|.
CASQAGEDQPQHF
TGTGCCAGCCAGGCAGGGGAAGATCAGCCCCAGCATTTT
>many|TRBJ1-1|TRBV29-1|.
CSASRGRNTEAFF
TGCAGCGCGTCGAGAGGGCGGAACACTGAAGCTTTCTTT
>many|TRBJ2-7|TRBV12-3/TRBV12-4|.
CASSLLYGAEQYF
TGTGCCAGCAGTTTGTTATATGGGGCCGAGCAGTACTTC
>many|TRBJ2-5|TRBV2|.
CASSEAFEQGGAETQYF
TGTGCCAGCAGTGAAGCGTTTGAACAGGGTGGCGCAGAGACCCAGTACTTC
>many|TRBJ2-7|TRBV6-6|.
CASSYSGPRPGEQYF
TGTGCCAGCAGTTACTCGGGGCCTCGTCCGGGCGAGCAGTACTTC
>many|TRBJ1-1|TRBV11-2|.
CASSPRQAMNTEAFF
TGTGCCAGCAGTCCCCGACAGGCGATGAACACTGAAGCTTTCTTT
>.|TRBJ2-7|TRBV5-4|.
CARSLGSGADEQYF
TGTGCCAGAAGCTTGGGTAGTGGGGCTGATGAGCAGTACTTC
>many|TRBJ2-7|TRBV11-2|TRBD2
CASSLSGTRDYEQYF
TGTGCCAGCAGCCTCAGCGGGACTAGAGACTACGAGCAGTACTTC